The present T cell receptor (beta chain) was sequenced within a study of shared clonotypes between healthy human individuals. General study points: Clonotypes shared by all four donors outscored non-shared clonotypes in generation probability.

About this clone: Its antigen is as yet unknown.

This CDR3 has 17 residues. Germline-derived CDR1 and CDR2 are SQVTM and ANQGSEA. After removal of 7 bases from V and 0 bases from J, the junction contained 12 bases not matched to a gene. TCRdb's copy holds only in-frame clones and misses some; the assay was immunoSEQ multiplex PCR. This table has millions of clones, 80% to 95% appearing once. This chain joins TRBV29-1 and TRBJ2-1, with TRBD1 matching over 10 bases. Material: naive CD4+ T cells from PBMCs. Subset defined: CD45RA+ positively selected. This TCR came from a man younger than 35 in good health. Some clones in this sample may be carry-over from other donors' samples. CDR3 region: CSARTGTGVPSYNEQFF. CDR3 bases: TGCAGCGCTAGAACCGGGACAGGGGTTCCCTCCTACAATGAGCAGTTCTTC.